This TCR beta chain derives from a study of T-cell reconstitution after alpha-beta-depleted transplantation in children. Germline V lookup: CDR1 SEHNR, CDR2 FQNEAQ (reference sequence). The CDR3 covers 15 residues. The V gene end was trimmed by 3 bases and the J gene end by 1 base; junction bases not matched to a gene: 5. The library targeted TCRbeta and was prepared with unique molecular identifiers. MiXCR, applied by TCRdb to the PCR reads, yields one record per CDR3 protein. Seen here are 600,000 to 700,000 distinct CDR3 sequences, less than 15% observed once, and the top ten hold 0.65% to 0.9%. This receptor was identified in a girl aged 2 to 10 with congenital amegakaryocytic thrombocytopenia, due to receive a stem cell transplant. The chain uses TRBV7-9 and TRBJ2-5; 7 bases agree with TRBD1. The sequencing used PBMCs, collected before TCRalphabeta/CD19-depleted stem cell transplant. The CDR3 loop is CASSLDRRRQETQYF. The DNA for the CDR3 is TGTGCCAGCAGCTTGGACAGGAGGCGCCAAGAGACCCAGTACTTC. The entire variable domain, with the rest obtained from reference TRBV7-9 and TRBJ2-5, is as follows: DTGVSQNPRHKITKRGQNVTFRCDPISEHNRLYWYRQTLGQGPEFLTYFQNEAQLEKSRLLSDRFSAERPKGSFSTLEIQRTEQGDSAMYLCASSLDRRRQETQYFGPGTRLLVL.